This is a list of T cell receptor beta chains from one sample in a study of OX40 agonist ivuxolimab in advanced cancers. The data were produced by immunoSEQ multiplex PCR, yet TCRdb's version contains in-frame clones alone and is incomplete. The table has tens of thousands of clones, 80% to 90% seen once; the top ten hold roughly an eighth. This sample comprised CD4+ or CD8+ T cells sorted from blood, obtained in a trial of the OX40 agonist ivuxolimab. These receptors were collected from an adult with an advanced solid tumor such as melanoma, head and neck, liver or kidney cancer. Both conserved end residues are part of each CDR3. Each record gives: CDR3 DNA, CDR3 protein, clone size, J gene, D gene, V gene. D genes are given only for firm matches. Some rows have no size entry. The others give once, few or many, or a class for an expanded clone.

TGCGCCAGCAGCCCCGCTCACGGGCAAGAGACCCAGTACTTC	CASSPAHGQETQYF	.	TRBJ2-5	.	TRBV4-1
TGTGCCAGCAGTGACCCCAGTTCCTTGAACACTGAAGCTTTCTTT	CASSDPSSLNTEAFF	.	TRBJ1-1	.	TRBV28
TGCGCCAGCAGCTCTGACACGTACCAAGAGACCCAGTACTTC	CASSSDTYQETQYF	.	TRBJ2-5	.	TRBV5-1
TGTGCCAGTGCTGCCCTGACAGGGTCGGCTCAGCCCCAGCATTTT	CASAALTGSAQPQHF	.	TRBJ1-5	TRBD1	TRBV19
TGCGCCAGCAGCTTGGTACAGGGGAAGTCCTACGAGCAGTACTTC	CASSLVQGKSYEQYF	once	TRBJ2-7	TRBD1	TRBV5-1
TGTGCCAGCAGTATCAATCTCGGACTCACGGGGAAGCATTTT	CASSINLGLTGKHF	few	TRBJ1-5	.	TRBV28
TGTGCCACCCGGGAAGGAAGGGGTTCACCCCTCCACTTT	CATREGRGSPLHF	.	TRBJ1-6	.	TRBV27
TGTGCCAGCAGCTTGCCACCCCGGGACGAGCAGTACTTC	CASSLPPRDEQYF	.	TRBJ2-7	.	TRBV5-4
TGTGCCAGCAGCTCCTCCCCCAGGGAAGCTAACTATGGCTACACCTTC	CASSSSPREANYGYTF	.	TRBJ1-2	.	TRBV9
TGCGCCAGCAGCCCGCCGTACAGGGGCTACGAGCAGTACTTC	CASSPPYRGYEQYF	.	TRBJ2-7	TRBD1	TRBV5-1
TGTGCCAGCAGCGTAGAAGGGTACCAGGGTAGAGGCTACAATGAGCAGTTCTTC	CASSVEGYQGRGYNEQFF	.	TRBJ2-1	.	TRBV9
TGTGCCTGGAGTGTACCCCTTTGGGCGGGGAGCTCCTACAATGAGCAGTTCTTC	CAWSVPLWAGSSYNEQFF	.	TRBJ2-1	.	TRBV30
TGTGCCAGCAGCTTAGAGCGTGGGGGGCAGTTCTTC	CASSLERGGQFF	.	TRBJ2-1	.	TRBV13
TGCGCCAGCCGGGACAGGGTCATCTACGAGCAGTACTTC	CASRDRVIYEQYF	.	TRBJ2-7	TRBD1	TRBV5-1
TGTGCCAGTAGGGACATAAGCTCTGGAAACACCATATATTTT	CASRDISSGNTIYF	.	TRBJ1-3	.	TRBV19
TGTGCCAGTAGTGCAGGAGGCCGTTCAGTCACTGAAGCTTTCTTT	CASSAGGRSVTEAFF	.	TRBJ1-1	.	TRBV19
TGTGCCAGCAGCCTGGGGACGAACACTGAAGCTTTCTTT	CASSLGTNTEAFF	.	TRBJ1-1	.	TRBV2